The 5 T cell receptor beta chains reported below all come from one sample, sequenced in a study of shared clonotypes between healthy human individuals. Assay: immunoSEQ multiplex PCR; the TCRdb copy retains only in-frame clones and omits some. The sample lists over 700,000 clones, 72% occurring once. The sequenced material came from memory CD4+ T cells sorted from blood. The subset denotes: CD45RA-negative fraction. These TCRs come from a woman in her twenties or thirties in good health.

The chain joins TRBV18 to TRBJ1-1, with a weak D call TRBD1 (6 bases). Trimming pared 7 bases from V and 1 base from J, leaving 13 bases between. The CDR3 consists of 14 residues. Germline V lookup: CDR1 KGHSH, CDR2 LQKENI. The CDR3 here is CASFSGHRNTEAFF. CDR3 in DNA: TGTGCCAGCTTCTCGGGACACCGGAACACTGAAGCTTTCTTT.

The gene calls are TRBV6-6 and TRBJ1-3; a weak D match, TRBD1 (6 bases). This CDR3 is built from 12 residues. The germline gives CDR1 MNHNY, CDR2 SVGAGI (reference sequence). V lost 8 bases, J lost 7 bases, and 12 bases lay in between. The CDR3 sequence: CASRGGGNTIYF. CDR3 bases: TGTGCCAGCCGGGGAGGGGGGAACACCATATATTTT.

This chain links TRBV28 with TRBJ1-5, with a weak D call TRBD1 (6 bases). Deletions cut 5 bases from V and 5 bases from J, with 13 bases between. Germline V gene sequence: CDR1 MDHEN, CDR2 SYDVKM. The CDR3 runs 14 residues. CDR3 residues: CASSLGGGYQPQHF. In DNA form, the CDR3 reads TGTGCCAGCAGTCTGGGGGGGGGCTATCAGCCCCAGCATTTT.

The chain joins TRBV15 to TRBJ2-7; 7 nucleotides match TRBD1. In germline, CDR1 is LNHNV, CDR2 YYDKDF (reference sequence). CDR3 length: 16 residues. V trimming: 1 base; J trimming: 6 bases; junction bases outside the gene matches: 12. In DNA form, the CDR3 reads TGTGCCACCAGCAGAGGACAGGGACAAGCGACAGGCGAGCAGTACTTC. This gives the protein CATSRGQGQATGEQYF.

This clone occurred many times. V usage is TRBV18 and J usage is TRBJ2-6; D call uncertain. From germline, CDR1 is KGHSH and CDR2 LQKENI. V lost 2 bases and J lost 0, with 14 bases in between. The CDR3 covers 18 residues. The CDR3 here is CASSPSLQTRSGANVLTF. The CDR3 region has the DNA TGTGCCAGCTCACCATCCCTTCAGACCCGCTCTGGGGCCAACGTCCTGACTTTC.